There are a few counts of the clone carrying this T cell receptor beta chain. Its antigen is undetermined. The germline V gene encodes CDR1 SGHAT and CDR2 FQNNGV. The CDR3 runs 16 residues. V was pared by 3 bases and J by 4 bases, with 15 bases between. The sample is drawn from a study of a mutant IDH1 vaccine in newly diagnosed glioma. As to time point: week 23, last vaccination. Topical imiquimod accompanied each vaccine dose, which consisted of 300 ug of mutant IDH1 20-mer peptide. Measured with immunoSEQ multiplex PCR; TCRdb has only the in-frame clones, and not every one. There are 50,000 to 70,000 clones in the sample; approximately 84% occur only once, and 13% lies in the top ten.

The rearrangement joins TRBV11-2 to TRBJ2-2, with a possible D match to TRBD1 (6 bases). This TCR was recovered from a man aged 18 to 30 with glioma. Source: PBMCs, taken from a glioma patient whose treatment included an IDH1 peptide vaccine. The CDR3 nucleotides read TGTGCCAGCAGCTTGCAGGGGTTCTCCCCCACCGGGGAGCTGTTTTTT. Translated, it gives CASSLQGFSPTGELFF.